The T cell receptor beta chain described here comes from a study of shared clonotypes between healthy human individuals. Whole-study findings and limits: An anticipated effect of sequencing depth on clonotype sharing among donors was recognized.

The assay was immunoSEQ multiplex PCR, and TCRdb's table has in-frame clones only and misses some. This table holds under 2.5 million clones, about nine tenths found once. For this clone: Antigen: not known.

The CDR3 consists of 16 residues. Trimming pared 4 bases from V and 0 bases from J, leaving 13 bases between. The germline CDR1 and CDR2 sequences are SGHNT and YYREEE (reference sequence). The source is a man aged 18 to 30 in good health. Some clones in this sample may be carry-over from other donors' samples. The specimen sequenced was naive CD4+ T cells from PBMCs. Subset meaning: CD45RA+ positively selected. The rearrangement joins TRBV5-4 to TRBJ2-2; TRBD2 might be the D (6 bases). Here the CDR3 DNA reads TGTGCCAGCAGCCCCGGGGGATTGACGAACACCGGGGAGCTGTTTTTT. This encodes CASSPGGLTNTGELFF.